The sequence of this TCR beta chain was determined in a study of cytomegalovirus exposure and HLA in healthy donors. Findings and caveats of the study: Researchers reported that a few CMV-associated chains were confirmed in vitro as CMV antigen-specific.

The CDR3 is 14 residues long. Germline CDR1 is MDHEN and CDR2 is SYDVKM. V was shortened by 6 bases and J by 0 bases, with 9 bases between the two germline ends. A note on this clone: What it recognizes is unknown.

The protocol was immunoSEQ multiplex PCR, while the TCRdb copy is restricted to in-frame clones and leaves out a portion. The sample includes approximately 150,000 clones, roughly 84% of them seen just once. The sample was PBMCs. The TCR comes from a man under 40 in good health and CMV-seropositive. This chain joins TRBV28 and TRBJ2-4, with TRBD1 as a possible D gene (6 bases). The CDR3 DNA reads TGTGCCAGCAGCCCACAGGGAGCCAAAAACATTCAGTACTTC. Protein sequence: CASSPQGAKNIQYF.